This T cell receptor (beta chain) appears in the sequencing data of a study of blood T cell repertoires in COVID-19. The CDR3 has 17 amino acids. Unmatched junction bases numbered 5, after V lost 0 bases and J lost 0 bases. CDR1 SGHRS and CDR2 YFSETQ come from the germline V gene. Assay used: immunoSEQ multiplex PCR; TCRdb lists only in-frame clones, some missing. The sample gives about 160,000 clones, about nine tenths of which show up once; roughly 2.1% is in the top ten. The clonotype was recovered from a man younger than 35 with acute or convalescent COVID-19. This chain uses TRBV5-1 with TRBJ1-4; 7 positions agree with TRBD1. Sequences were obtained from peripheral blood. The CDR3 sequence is CASSLGGQTATNEKLFF. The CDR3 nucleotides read TGCGCCAGCAGCTTGGGGGGACAGACAGCAACTAATGAAAAACTGTTTTTT. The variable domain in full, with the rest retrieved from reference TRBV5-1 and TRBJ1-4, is KAGVTQTPRYLIKTRGQQVTLSCSPISGHRSVSWYQQTPGQGLQFLFEYFSETQRNKGNFPGRFSGRQFSNSRSEMNVSTLELGDSALYLCASSLGGQTATNEKLFFGSGTQLSVL.